The 2 T cell receptor beta chains presented below share a single source sample, sequenced in a study of long-term antiretroviral therapy in people with HIV (dated by TCRdb to 2022 to 2024). The immunoSEQ hsTCRB v3.0 assay was used at survey level resolution for TRB variable region sequencing. Here the immuneACCESS table is served through TCRdb, limited to in-frame sequences with V and J called. Missing clones are a known gap in these copies; in checked studies unresolved V genes cover under half, and the rest lacks a known reason. In all, the sample holds some 20,000 clones, and under 85% of those were seen once. Under 14% of the sample is in the top ten clones. The sequencing used unsorted PBMCs, collected 2.3 years after starting antiretroviral therapy. Receptors originate from a woman aged 35 to 49 with HIV.

The chain uses TRBV7-9 and TRBJ2-7, with 11 bases fitting TRBD2. Germline CDR1 reads SEHNR; CDR2 reads FQNEAQ (reference sequence). CDR3 length: 14 residues. Trimming cost V 5 bases and J 5 bases; bases outside gene matches: 5. CDR3 protein: CASSPELAGDEQYF. CDR3 DNA: TGTGCCAGCAGCCCTGAACTAGCGGGGGACGAGCAGTACTTC.

This sequence joins TRBV19 and TRBJ1-5, with D unresolved. There are 14 residues in the CDR3. Germline CDR1 reads LNHDA; CDR2 reads SQIVND (reference sequence). V dropped 0 bases and J dropped 2 bases, with 5 bases sitting between them. The CDR3 DNA follows: TGTGCCAGTAGTATAGACCAGGGCAATCAGCCCCAGCATTTT. This translates into CASSIDQGNQPQHF.